This is a list of T cell receptor beta chains from one sample in a study of OX40 agonist ivuxolimab in advanced cancers. The protocol was immunoSEQ multiplex PCR, while the TCRdb copy is restricted to in-frame clones and leaves out a portion. The sample records tens of thousands of clones, roughly nine tenths being singletons. Specimen: CD4+ or CD8+ T cells sorted from blood, collected in a trial of the OX40 agonist ivuxolimab. The receptors shown here come from an adult with an advanced solid tumor such as melanoma, head and neck, liver or kidney cancer. Each CDR3 is given with its conserved first and last residue.

v_call | cdr3_aa
TRBV5-4 | CASSSWGTSPYEQYF
TRBV6-5 | CASIGGNTIYF
TRBV12-5 | CASDRWDTFYEQYF
TRBV5-4 | CASSFMAGYNNEKLFF
TRBV7-8 | CASSPGTSDEKLFF
TRBV6-5 | CASSYSGGWDTGELFF
TRBV19 | CASSMGRSGSRTEAFF
TRBV6-6 | CASRYASNQPQHF
TRBV6-5 | CASSREGGAYNEQFF
TRBV7-6 | CASSRGQGGTGELFF
TRBV7-9 | CASSAGSSYEQYF
TRBV6-5 | CASSRQGVNTEAFF
TRBV27 | CASSSDSNMNTEAFF
TRBV30 | CAWRARGQGNSPLHF
TRBV5-6 | CASSQPQGASPGELFF
TRBV11-3 | CASSLTLGGPGELFF
TRBV4-1 | CASKAVGGRMNTEAFF
TRBV5-4 | CASSLVATGGREKLFF
TRBV5-1 | CASSEEGTAPYEQYF
TRBV7-6 | CAGSVGQGSGYGYTF
TRBV28 | CARTPDRGNQPQHF
TRBV18 | CASSPDGYEQYF
TRBV11-3 | CASSLRDRGQGVYYGYTF
TRBV6-5 | CASSPRSDTQYF
TRBV5-5 | CASSLAPGGNYGYTF
TRBV15 | CATSRDGRLTGELFF